Sequencing of this T cell receptor (beta chain) was carried out in a study of cytotoxic CD8 clonotypes in ibrutinib-treated CLL. Study background: Among patients, 24 responded partially and 2 completely; roughly 14 then stayed remitted and some twelve progressed after median 68 months.

CDR1 is MNHNY, CDR2 SVGAGI, per germline (reference sequence). This CDR3 is 11 amino acids long. Trimming took off 6 bases at V and 10 bases at J, with 12 bases between the two ends. Generated by immunoSEQ multiplex PCR, the TCRdb table keeps only in-frame clones and is missing some. The profile shows 58,000 or so clones, around 60% of them singletons. The specimen comprised PBMCs, sampled after 12 months of ibrutinib treatment. V is TRBV6-6 and J is TRBJ1-1; D not resolved. This clonotype originated in a human donor with chronic lymphocytic leukemia. CDR3 sequence: CASRFVGRAFF. For the CDR3, the DNA is TGTGCCAGCAGGTTCGTTGGACGAGCTTTCTTT.